Listed here are 15 T cell receptor beta chains from one sample, sequenced in a study of spatial heterogeneity in lung cancer. A single record per CDR3 protein comes from TCRdb applying MiXCR to the 5' RACE reads. Of 48,000 or so distinct CDR3 sequences listed, approximately 5% are singletons. Time point: sample taken at primary tumor resection. The source was PBMCs, collected at surgery. Receptors originate from a male donor with early-stage non-small cell lung cancer.

This clonotype was picked up many times. The gene calls are TRBV19 and TRBJ1-2, with 8 bases matching TRBD1. The ends lost 7 bases at V and 5 bases at J; junction bases unmatched: 6. The CDR3 is 13 amino acids. Germline V CDR1 and CDR2: LNHDA, SQIVND (reference sequence). The CDR3 sequence is CASISDRVYGYTF. The CDR3 DNA sequence: TGTGCCAGTATCTCGGACAGGGTTTATGGCTACACCTTC. Full variable domain (remainder filled in from reference TRBV19 and TRBJ1-2): DGGITQSPKYLFRKEGQNVTLSCEQNLNHDAMYWYRQDPGQGLRLIYYSQIVNDFQKGDIAEGYSVSREKKESFPLTVTSAQKNPTAFYLCASISDRVYGYTFGSGTRLTVV.

The table lists this clonotype with many counts. The rearrangement uses TRBV27 and TRBJ2-7; the match to TRBD1 covers 10 bases. Trimming cost V 6 bases and J 5 bases; bases outside gene matches: 10. CDR1 is MNHEY and CDR2 is SMNVEV in the germline V gene (reference sequence). The CDR3 is made up of 15 amino acids. CDR3 region: CASSLRQGAFHEQYF. In DNA form, the CDR3 reads TGTGCCAGCAGCCTTAGACAGGGGGCGTTCCACGAGCAGTACTTC.

Many counts were recorded for this clonotype. This chain connects TRBV7-6 to TRBJ2-1; TRBD1 matches 8 bases. CDR3 length equals 13 residues. Germline V gives CDR1 SGHVS, CDR2 FNYEAQ. V lost 1 base to trimming and J lost 15 bases; unmatched junction nucleotides: 8. The CDR3 is CASSLDETGDPFF. CDR3 nucleotides: TGTGCCAGCAGCTTAGATGAGACAGGGGATCCGTTCTTC.

This clonotype was recorded at least ten times. The V call is TRBV5-5, the J call TRBJ2-4; 11 nucleotides align to TRBD1. Germline values: CDR1 SGHKS, CDR2 YYEKEE (reference sequence). The CDR3 has 15 amino acids. V lost 4 bases and J lost 8; bases outside the gene matches: 8. CDR3 nucleotide sequence: TGTGCCAGCAGCACGGAGCCGGGACAGGGGGACATTCAGTACTTC. It is translated as CASSTEPGQGDIQYF.

This clonotype occurred a few times. The chain couples TRBV24-1 to TRBJ2-1, with 7 bases matching TRBD2. The length of the CDR3 is 17 residues. Germline V gene sequence: CDR1 KGHDR, CDR2 SFDVKD. J lost 3 bases, V lost 4 bases, and 11 bases had no gene match. The CDR3 nucleotides read TGTGCCACCAGTGACCCCTTTAAGGCGGGAGACTACAATGAGCAGTTCTTC. This encodes CATSDPFKAGDYNEQFF.

This clonotype has at least ten counts. The J gene is TRBJ1-5, the V gene TRBV6-5; 7 bases are shared with TRBD1. V was clipped by 4 bases and J by 6 bases; unmatched bases: 6. CDR1 MNHEY and CDR2 SVGAGI come from the germline V gene. The length of the CDR3 is 14 residues. The CDR3: CASSSAGGGQPQHF. As DNA, the CDR3 is TGTGCCAGCAGTTCAGCAGGGGGAGGTCAGCCCCAGCATTTT.

This clonotype showed up many times. This chain connects TRBV7-9 to TRBJ2-3, with 8 bases identical to TRBD1. Unmatched junction bases numbered 5, after V lost 5 bases and J lost 4 bases. This CDR3 comprises 14 residues. Germline V gives CDR1 SEHNR, CDR2 FQNEAQ (reference sequence). This CDR3 reads CASSIQGGSDTQYF. CDR3 nucleotides: TGTGCCAGCAGCATACAGGGGGGTTCAGATACGCAGTATTTT.

This clonotype was counted ten times or more. The chain links TRBV5-1 to TRBJ2-1, with TRBD2 identical over 11 bases. With V trimmed by 3 bases and J by 6 bases, 5 bases remained unmatched. In germline, CDR1 is SGHRS, CDR2 YFSETQ. This CDR3 is 15 amino acids long. The CDR3 coding sequence is TGCGCCAGCAGCTCTCTAGCGGGAGGAGGCAATGAGCAGTTCTTC. This translates into CASSSLAGGGNEQFF.

This rearrangement joins TRBV6-2 or TRBV6-3 to TRBJ1-6; no clear D. This CDR3 is 13 amino acids long. V lost 7 bases and J 9 bases, leaving 13 bases between the germline ends. The germline V gene encodes CDR1 MNHEY and CDR2 SVGEGT. CDR3 residues: CASIGQAASPLHF. In nucleotides, the CDR3 is TGTGCCAGCATCGGTCAGGCGGCTTCACCCCTCCACTTT.

This clonotype was picked up many times. The chain carries TRBV4-2 and TRBJ2-3; TRBD2 matches at 11 bases. The CDR3 extends over 17 amino acids. The junction had 5 bases not matched to a gene; V was cut back by 1 base and J by 2 bases. CDR1 and CDR2 (germline): LGHNA, YNFKEQ. The CDR3 here is CASSQAPLAGATDTQYF. The CDR3 DNA is TGTGCCAGCAGCCAAGCCCCACTAGCGGGAGCCACAGATACGCAGTATTTT.

Many counts were recorded for this clonotype. The rearrangement joins TRBV7-6 to TRBJ1-1, with TRBD1 identical over 10 bases. The V segment lost 4 bases and the J segment 4 bases; nucleotides outside the gene matches: 9. Germline V CDR1 and CDR2: SGHVS, FNYEAQ. This CDR3 region has 16 residues. The CDR3 region is CASSSDRGLTGTEAFF. For the CDR3, the DNA is TGTGCCAGCAGCTCGGACAGGGGGTTGACGGGCACTGAAGCTTTCTTT.

This clonotype has a count of ten or more. One end of the junction fails to match germline, which may point to a read error. The V gene is TRBV6-5, the J gene TRBJ2-7; 8 bases match TRBD2. This CDR3 spans 14 amino acids. The germline gives CDR1 MNHEY, CDR2 SVGAGI. CDR3 loop: CASSSSGRSHEQYF. In DNA form, the CDR3 reads TGTGCCAGCAGCTCTAGCGGGCGCTCCCACGAGCAGTACTTC.

This clonotype has a count of ten or more. The CDR3 reads CASSDKRTGRQTHSNQPQHF. Written as DNA, the CDR3 is TGTGCCAGCAGCGATAAAAGGACAGGGCGACAGACACATAGCAATCAGCCCCAGCATTTT. This rearrangement joins TRBV7-8 to TRBJ1-5; 8 bases fit TRBD1. The trim removed 5 bases at V and 0 bases at J, leaving 18 bases unmatched. The germline V gene has CDR1 SGHVS and CDR2 FQNEAQ. The CDR3 runs to 20 residues.

In this sample, this clonotype turned up many times. V and J are TRBV4-3 and TRBJ2-3, with D perhaps matching TRBD2 (7 bases). In germline, CDR1 is LGHNA, CDR2 YSLEER. V lost 0 bases, J lost 2 bases, and 12 bases lay in between. This CDR3 is built from 16 residues. CDR3: CASSQDGGPSTDTQYF. The CDR3 bases are TGCGCCAGCAGCCAAGACGGGGGGCCCTCCACAGATACGCAGTATTTT.

The table lists this clonotype with a few counts. The V call is TRBV6-5, the J call TRBJ2-3; D gene unclear. The V end lost 6 bases, the J end lost 3 bases, and 10 bases lay between the germline ends. The V gene's germline CDR1 is MNHEY and CDR2 SVGAGI. This CDR3 is 13 amino acids long. In DNA form, the CDR3 reads TGTGCCAGCAGCGCGATCGAGACAGATACGCAGTATTTT. Translated, it gives CASSAIETDTQYF.